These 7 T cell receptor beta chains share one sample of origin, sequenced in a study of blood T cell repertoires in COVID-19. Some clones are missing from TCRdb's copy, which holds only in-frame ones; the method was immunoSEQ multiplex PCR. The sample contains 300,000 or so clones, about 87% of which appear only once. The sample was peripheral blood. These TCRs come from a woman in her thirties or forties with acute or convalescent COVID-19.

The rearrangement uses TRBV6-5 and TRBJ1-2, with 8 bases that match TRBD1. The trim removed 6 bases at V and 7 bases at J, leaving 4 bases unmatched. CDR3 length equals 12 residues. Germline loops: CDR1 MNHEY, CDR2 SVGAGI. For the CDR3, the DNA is TGTGCCAGCAGCTCGACAGGGGCTGGCTACACCTTC. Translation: CASSSTGAGYTF.

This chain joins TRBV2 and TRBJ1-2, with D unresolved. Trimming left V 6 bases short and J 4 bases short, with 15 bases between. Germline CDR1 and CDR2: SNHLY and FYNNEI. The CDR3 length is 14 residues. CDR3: CASSLFPRGYGYTF. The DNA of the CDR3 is TGTGCCAGCAGCCTATTCCCCCGGGGCTATGGCTACACCTTC.

Written as DNA, the CDR3 is TGTGCCAGCAGCTTAGCGAAGGCAGGCTACTCCTATAATTCACCCCTCCACTTT. It is translated as CASSLAKAGYSYNSPLHF. The gene calls are TRBV7-2 and TRBJ1-6; D remains unclear. The CDR3 extends over 18 amino acids. The germline V gene has CDR1 SGHTA and CDR2 FQGNSA. Trimming removed 0 bases from V and 0 bases from J, with 12 bases in between.

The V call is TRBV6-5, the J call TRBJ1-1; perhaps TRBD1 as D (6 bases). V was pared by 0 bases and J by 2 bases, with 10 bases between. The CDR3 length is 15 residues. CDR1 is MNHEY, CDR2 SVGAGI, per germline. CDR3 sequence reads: CASSYSDRDNTEAFF. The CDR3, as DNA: TGTGCCAGCAGTTACTCGGACAGAGATAACACTGAAGCTTTCTTT.

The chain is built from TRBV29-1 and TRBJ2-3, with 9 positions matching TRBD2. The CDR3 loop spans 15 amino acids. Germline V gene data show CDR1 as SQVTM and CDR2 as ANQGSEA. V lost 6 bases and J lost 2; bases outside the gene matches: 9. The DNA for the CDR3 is TGCAGCGTGCGGGGGGGGTCCCTGACCACAGATACGCAGTATTTT. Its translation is CSVRGGSLTTDTQYF.

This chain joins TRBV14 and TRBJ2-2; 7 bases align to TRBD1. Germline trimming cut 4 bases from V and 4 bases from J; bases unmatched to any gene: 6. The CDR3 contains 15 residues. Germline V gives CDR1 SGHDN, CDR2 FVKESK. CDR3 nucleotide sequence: TGTGCCAGCAGCCGAAACAGGGGCCCCACCGGGGAGCTGTTTTTT. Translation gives CASSRNRGPTGELFF. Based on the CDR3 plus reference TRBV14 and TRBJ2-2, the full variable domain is EAGVTQFPSHSVIEKGQTVTLRCDPISGHDNLYWYRRVMGKEIKFLLHFVKESKQDESGMPNNRFLAERTGGTYSTLKVQPAELEDSGVYFCASSRNRGPTGELFFGEGSRLTVL.

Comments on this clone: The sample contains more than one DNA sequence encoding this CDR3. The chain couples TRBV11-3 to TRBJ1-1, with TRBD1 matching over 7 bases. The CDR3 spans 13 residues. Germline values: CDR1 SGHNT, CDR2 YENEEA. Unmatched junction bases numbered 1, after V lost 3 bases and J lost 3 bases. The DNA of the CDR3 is TGTGCCAGCAGCTTCACAGGGGACACTGAAGCTTTCTTT. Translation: CASSFTGDTEAFF.